This T cell receptor beta chain was observed in a study of CD8 T cells in Susac syndrome. Remarks on this clonotype: Its cognate antigen is unknown.

CDR3 length: 14 amino acids. The germline gives CDR1 SGHVS, CDR2 FNYEAQ. Between the trimmed V and J ends, which lost 1 base and 5 bases, there was a span of 10 bases. General observations from the study: Regarding the TCR sequencing and HLA analysis, the study admitted that a relatively small number of individuals were involved.

Reverse transcription of roughly 0.5 to 1 ug RNA used random hexamers. TCRdb re-derived calls from the immunoSEQ multiplex PCR reads in MiXCR, one entry per CDR3 protein. Of 150,000 to 200,000 distinct CDR3 sequences in the sample, roughly 95% were seen once. The rearrangement uses TRBV7-6 and TRBJ2-3, with D possibly being TRBD2 (5 bases). The receptor comes from a human donor in good health. The specimen was CD4+ T cells from PBMCs. The CDR3 DNA reads as TGTGCCAGCAGCTTAGAAATCGGGGTAGATACGCAGTATTTT. Translation: CASSLEIGVDTQYF. Looking up the rest from reference TRBV7-6 and TRBJ2-3 gives the full variable domain: GAGVSQSPRYKVTKRGQDVALRCDPISGHVSLYWYRQALGQGPEFLTYFNYEAQQDKSGLPNDRFSAERPEGSISTLTIQRTEQRDSAMYRCASSLEIGVDTQYFGPGTRLTVL.